This T cell receptor beta chain comes out of a study of T cell repertoires in cytomegalovirus infection. About the study: Public TCR beta signatures were indicative of both CMV infection and a matching HLA type. General study points: Clonotype analysis showed dominance of the ex vivo response by HLA-C-restricted CMV-specific TCR beta clonotypes.

The germline V gene has CDR1 SEHNR and CDR2 FQNEAQ (reference sequence). The CDR3 length is 14 residues. V lost 7 bases to trimming and J lost 0 bases, with 7 bases between them. Via MiXCR, TCRdb re-called the reads, giving one row per CDR3 protein. There are under 850,000 distinct CDR3 sequences in the sample; roughly 36% occur only once, and 2.8% lies in the top ten. Only a few counts were recorded for this clonotype. Antigen specificity is unknown. The specimen sequenced was PBMCs. The clonotype was recovered from a human donor in good health (CMV status not recorded). Some clones in this sample may be carry-over from other donors' samples. The chain carries TRBV7-9 and TRBJ2-6; D remains unclear. The CDR3 is CASIHDSGANVLTF. In nucleotides, the CDR3 is TGTGCCAGCATCCACGACTCTGGGGCCAACGTCCTGACTTTC.